This paragraph covers one T cell receptor beta chain sequence. Its antigen is as yet unknown. These data originate in a study of shared clonotypes between healthy human individuals. Study context: The donors, two women and three men, were aged 18 to 49.

TCRdb's table, derived via immunoSEQ multiplex PCR, lists solely in-frame clones and lacks some. The sample lists hundreds of thousands of clones; about 79% were seen once. CDR1 SGHTA and CDR2 FQGNSA come from the germline V gene. Trimming cost V 2 bases and J 6 bases, with 9 bases left between them. This CDR3 comprises 13 residues. Findings and limits, study-wide: Only blood was sampled, and tissue TCR repertoires likely differ from blood ones.

The chain is built from TRBV7-2 and TRBJ2-3; D is uncertain. The sample comprised PBMCs. This TCR derives from a woman aged 40 to 49 in good health. Some clones in this sample may be carry-over from other donors' samples. CDR3: CASSLPLEDTQYF. CDR3 nucleotide sequence: TGTGCCAGCAGCTTACCCCTGGAGGATACGCAGTATTTT.